Listed below are T cell receptor beta chains from one sample, sequenced in a study of blood T cell repertoires in COVID-19. TCRdb's copy holds only in-frame clones and misses some; the assay was immunoSEQ multiplex PCR. Among approximately 470,000 clones listed, roughly 87% were seen once. Material for sequencing was PBMCs or T cells enriched from blood (not recorded which). These receptors all come from a woman aged 18-29 years who had recovered from COVID-19. Both conserved end residues are part of each CDR3. Each record gives: clone size, J gene, D gene, V gene, CDR3 protein, CDR3 DNA. D genes are given only for firm matches. Clone size is shown for a subset of rows, as once, few, many or a class of expanded clone.

.	TRBJ1-2	.	TRBV30	CAWSLPPGGYTF	TGTGCCTGGAGTCTCCCTCCCGGGGGCTACACCTTC
once	TRBJ1-1	TRBD1	TRBV3-1/TRBV3-2	CASSPWTGDDMNTEAFF	TGTGCCAGCAGCCCTTGGACAGGGGACGACATGAACACTGAAGCTTTCTTT
.	TRBJ1-6	TRBD1	TRBV28	CASSLSDRGNSPLHF	TGTGCCAGCAGTTTATCGGACAGGGGAAATTCACCCCTCCACTTT
.	TRBJ1-2	.	TRBV28	CASWGLNYGYTF	TGTGCCAGCTGGGGGCTTAACTATGGCTACACCTTC
.	TRBJ2-7	.	TRBV2	CASSEMWGREVAHEQYF	TGTGCCAGCAGTGAAATGTGGGGCAGGGAAGTAGCTCACGAGCAGTACTTC
.	TRBJ1-1	.	TRBV19	CASSSQQGRSPLRAFF	TGTGCCAGTAGTTCCCAACAGGGACGATCACCCCTACGGGCTTTCTTT
once	TRBJ2-1	TRBD2	TRBV2	CASKRSGAYNEQFF	TGTGCCAGCAAGCGGAGCGGGGCTTACAATGAGCAGTTCTTC
.	TRBJ1-6	.	TRBV7-7	CASSLVEIGGRLNSPLHF	TGTGCTAGCAGCTTAGTCGAAATAGGCGGCCGGCTCAATTCACCCCTCCACTTT
.	TRBJ1-1	.	TRBV19	CASSYLQGTEAFF	TGTGCCAGTTCCTACCTACAGGGAACTGAAGCTTTCTTT
few	TRBJ2-7	TRBD1	TRBV10-1	CASSRDRGYEQYF	TGCGCCAGCAGCCGGGACAGGGGCTACGAGCAGTACTTC
.	TRBJ1-2	.	TRBV10-3	CAITSRDSGEANYGYTF	TGTGCCATCACCTCCCGCGATTCGGGGGAGGCCAACTATGGCTACACCTTC
.	TRBJ1-1	TRBD1	TRBV5-1	CASTLGTGYEAFF	TGCGCCAGCACCCTAGGGACAGGGTATGAAGCTTTCTTT
few	TRBJ1-1	TRBD1	TRBV18	CASSPPTGVDTEAFF	TGTGCCAGCTCACCTCCGACAGGGGTCGATACTGAAGCTTTCTTT
.	TRBJ2-7	TRBD2	TRBV5-8	CASNDRGGWIGEQYF	TGTGCCAGCAACGATCGCGGGGGGTGGATCGGCGAGCAGTACTTC
.	TRBJ1-2	.	TRBV6-5	CASRVRQSYGYTF	TGTGCCAGCAGGGTTAGACAGTCTTATGGCTACACCTTC
.	TRBJ2-7	TRBD2	TRBV10-2	CASGEDGGAVLNEQYF	TGCGCCAGCGGGGAGGACGGGGGGGCCGTCTTGAACGAGCAGTACTTC
.	TRBJ2-5	TRBD1	TRBV29-1	CSVSTGGQETQYF	TGCAGCGTGTCGACAGGGGGGCAAGAGACCCAGTACTTC
.	TRBJ2-7	.	TRBV12-3/TRBV12-4	CASSARYEQYF	TGTGCCAGCAGCGCTCGGTACGAGCAGTACTTC
.	TRBJ1-4	TRBD1	TRBV25-1	CASSKAGTGLEKLFF	TGTGCCAGCAGCAAAGCCGGGACAGGGCTGGAAAAACTGTTTTTT
.	TRBJ2-5	.	TRBV5-4	CASSSSIQETQYF	TGTGCCAGCAGCTCGAGCATCCAAGAGACCCAGTACTTC
.	TRBJ1-3	TRBD1	TRBV25-1	CASSAGQGITGNTIYF	TGTGCCAGCAGTGCAGGACAGGGGATTACTGGAAACACCATATATTTT
.	TRBJ1-2	.	TRBV6-5	CASSPVGGDYGYTF	TGTGCCAGCAGCCCCGTGGGAGGAGACTATGGCTACACCTTC
.	TRBJ1-2	.	TRBV5-1	CASSLTVNYGYTF	TGCGCCAGCAGCTTAACAGTTAACTATGGCTACACCTTC
.	TRBJ1-1	TRBD1	TRBV11-2	CASQDLRQGAMNTEAFF	TGTGCCAGCCAGGACCTCCGACAGGGGGCGATGAACACTGAAGCTTTCTTT
few	TRBJ2-7	.	TRBV18	CASSLRAGEHEQYF	TGTGCCAGCTCACTTAGGGCGGGCGAGCACGAGCAGTACTTC
.	TRBJ1-4	.	TRBV5-4	CASSRGGANEKLFF	TGTGCCAGCTCCCGAGGGGGAGCCAATGAAAAACTGTTTTTT
.	TRBJ1-6	.	TRBV27	CASSFRPPGGYNSPLHF	TGTGCCAGCAGTTTCCGCCCCCCGGGGGGCTATAATTCACCCCTCCACTTT
.	TRBJ2-1	TRBD2	TRBV7-9	CASSFAGVDEQFF	TGTGCCAGCAGCTTCGCGGGGGTGGATGAGCAGTTCTTC
.	TRBJ1-1	TRBD1	TRBV7-9	CASSLRMGTGVYTEAFF	TGTGCCAGCAGTCTTAGGATGGGGACAGGCGTTTACACTGAAGCTTTCTTT
.	TRBJ1-4	.	TRBV3-1/TRBV3-2	CASSQYRATNEKLFF	TGTGCCAGCAGCCAATACAGGGCAACTAATGAAAAACTGTTTTTT
.	TRBJ1-2	TRBD1	TRBV6-1	CASSEDGQAPYYGYTF	TGTGCCAGCAGTGAAGATGGACAGGCGCCATACTATGGCTACACCTTC
.	TRBJ1-2	.	TRBV5-1	CASSRFNRDGYTF	TGCGCCAGCAGCCGTTTCAACAGGGATGGCTACACCTTC
.	TRBJ2-3	TRBD1	TRBV6-5	CASGRGQLGADTQYF	TGTGCCAGCGGCAGGGGGCAGCTGGGTGCAGATACGCAGTATTTT
.	TRBJ1-4	TRBD1	TRBV10-1	CASSAGTGINEKLFF	TGCGCCAGCAGTGCCGGGACAGGAATTAATGAAAAACTGTTTTTT
.	TRBJ1-2	TRBD1	TRBV7-9	CASSWDRPQRGYTF	TGTGCCAGCAGCTGGGACAGGCCCCAGCGTGGCTACACCTTC
.	TRBJ2-3	TRBD2	TRBV6-5	CASRRRGGADTQYF	TGTGCCAGCAGGCGACGGGGAGGGGCAGATACGCAGTATTTT
once	TRBJ2-7	TRBD2	TRBV27	CASSRSRGGLGNEQYF	TGTGCCAGCAGTAGGAGTCGGGGGGGGCTGGGGAACGAGCAGTACTTC
.	TRBJ2-2	.	TRBV2	CASNLETAGELFF	TGTGCCAGCAACCTCGAGACTGCCGGGGAGCTGTTTTTT
.	TRBJ1-6	.	TRBV3-1/TRBV3-2	CASRAGDNSPLHF	TGTGCCAGCAGGGCCGGGGATAATTCACCCCTCCACTTT
.	TRBJ1-1	.	TRBV7-9	CASSLAAELEAFF	TGTGCCAGCAGCCTCGCGGCGGAGCTTGAAGCTTTCTTT
.	TRBJ1-4	TRBD1	TRBV28	CASSFVQGAKKLFF	TGTGCCAGCAGTTTCGTCCAGGGGGCGAAAAAACTGTTTTTT
.	TRBJ1-5	.	TRBV5-5	CASSLVQYSNQPQHF	TGTGCCAGCAGCTTAGTACAGTATAGCAATCAGCCCCAGCATTTT
.	TRBJ1-1	.	TRBV5-5	CASSLVLDSVNTEAFF	TGTGCCAGCAGCTTGGTTTTGGACAGCGTGAACACTGAAGCTTTCTTT
.	TRBJ2-3	.	TRBV6-4	CASSDSPRSSADTQYF	TGTGCCAGCAGTGACTCGCCTAGAAGCTCTGCAGATACGCAGTATTTT
.	TRBJ1-2	TRBD1	TRBV5-4	CASSSTSQGDFGYTF	TGTGCCAGCAGCTCAACGTCTCAGGGGGATTTTGGCTACACCTTC
once	TRBJ1-2	.	TRBV30	CAWRAGLNYGYTF	TGTGCCTGGAGGGCGGGACTGAACTATGGCTACACCTTC
.	TRBJ2-1	TRBD2	TRBV30	CAWSAGLVPNEQFF	TGTGCCTGGAGTGCAGGACTAGTCCCCAATGAGCAGTTCTTC
.	TRBJ2-7	.	TRBV5-1	CASSLGYTYEQYF	TGCGCCAGCAGCTTGGGCTATACCTACGAGCAGTACTTC
.	TRBJ1-6	.	TRBV19	CASSIIGGLDSPLHF	TGTGCCAGTAGTATTATCGGGGGGCTAGATTCACCCCTCCACTTT
.	TRBJ1-2	.	TRBV19	CASTRGDDYGYTF	TGTGCCAGTACCAGGGGCGATGACTATGGCTACACCTTC
.	TRBJ2-1	.	TRBV6-5	CASSYSLSGVGWWFF	TGTGCCAGCAGTTACTCTCTATCAGGGGTTGGGTGGTGGTTCTTC
.	TRBJ1-1	.	TRBV29-1	CSVGHGDTEAFF	TGCAGCGTCGGTCACGGAGACACTGAAGCTTTCTTT
.	TRBJ2-3	TRBD1	TRBV5-4	CASSTRTGPTDTQYF	TGTGCCAGCAGCACTCGGACAGGGCCGACAGATACGCAGTATTTT
.	TRBJ2-2	.	TRBV7-2	CASSLTAGSTGELFF	TGTGCCAGCAGCTTAACCGCCGGGAGCACCGGGGAGCTGTTTTTT
.	TRBJ1-3	.	TRBV2	CASSDVRGSGNTIYF	TGTGCCAGCAGTGACGTGAGGGGGTCTGGAAACACCATATATTTT
.	TRBJ1-1	.	TRBV2	CASSPKTANTEAFF	TGTGCCAGCAGCCCTAAAACAGCGAACACTGAAGCTTTCTTT
.	TRBJ1-6	.	TRBV2	CATREERASPLHF	TGTGCCACTAGGGAGGAGAGGGCCTCACCCCTCCACTTT
.	TRBJ2-7	TRBD2	TRBV10-3	CAISAGLVMTYEQYF	TGTGCCATCAGTGCCGGACTAGTAATGACCTACGAGCAGTACTTC
once	TRBJ1-1	.	TRBV3-1/TRBV3-2	CASSPQTGLDISEAFF	TGTGCCAGCAGCCCCCAAACAGGGCTGGATATTTCTGAAGCTTTCTTT